This T cell receptor (beta chain) was identified during a study of cytomegalovirus exposure and HLA in healthy donors. PCR primers comprised 60 Vbeta and 13 Jbeta primers. Sequencing was performed with immunoSEQ multiplex PCR; in TCRdb, only in-frame clones are kept and a portion is missing. The data show about 170,000 clones, with around 80% seen just once and 4.5% to 5.5% held by the top ten. CDR1 SGHRS and CDR2 YFSETQ come from the germline V gene. The trim removed 4 bases at V and 5 bases at J, leaving 11 bases unmatched. CDR3 length: 16 amino acids. The V call is TRBV5-1, the J call TRBJ2-2; 7 bases fit TRBD1. The sequence was obtained from a woman in her forties or fifties in good health and CMV-seropositive. Specimen: PBMCs. The CDR3 coding sequence is TGCGCCAGCAGCGCAATCGACAGGGTAGGGACCGGGGAGCTGTTTTTT. Translation gives CASSAIDRVGTGELFF.